The 24 T cell receptor beta chains given below trace back to one sample, sequenced in a study of blood T cell repertoires in COVID-19. Assay used: immunoSEQ multiplex PCR; TCRdb lists only in-frame clones, some missing. The sample gives roughly 70,000 clones, around 80% of which show up once; 8.5% to 10% is in the top ten. Source material: peripheral blood. These receptors all stem from a human donor in a cohort sampled during active COVID-19.

This chain uses TRBV18 with TRBJ2-2; D is possibly TRBD1 (6 bases). CDR1 is KGHSH and CDR2 is LQKENI in the germline V gene. This CDR3 is built from 14 residues. V lost 8 bases and J 1 base, leaving 11 bases between the germline ends. As DNA, the CDR3 is TGTGCCAGCGGACCGGGACAGAACACCGGGGAGCTGTTTTTT. It codes for CASGPGQNTGELFF.

This chain uses TRBV19 with TRBJ2-3; no clear D gene. V dropped 8 bases and J dropped 0 bases, with 12 bases sitting between them. Germline-derived CDR1 and CDR2 are LNHDA and SQIVND (reference sequence). CDR3 length: 14 amino acids. The CDR3 DNA sequence: TGTGCCAGTCAGACTGCCCCTAGCACAGATACGCAGTATTTT. This translates into CASQTAPSTDTQYF.

V and J are TRBV10-3 and TRBJ1-2; D is undetermined. V lost 6 bases and J 2 bases, leaving 13 bases between the germline ends. CDR3 size: 14 residues. The germline gives CDR1 ENHRY, CDR2 SYGVKD. This chain's CDR3 is CAISSAAGNYGYTF. The DNA for the CDR3 is TGTGCCATCAGCTCAGCCGCGGGAAACTATGGCTACACCTTC.

The chain joins TRBV5-4 to TRBJ1-1, with a tentative D call TRBD1 (6 bases). The ends were cut back, 4 bases at V and 0 bases at J, with 19 bases in the middle. The CDR3 covers 17 residues. Germline CDR1 reads SGHNT; CDR2 reads YYREEE (reference sequence). CDR3 sequence reads: CASSLHRALSLNTEAFF. In DNA form, the CDR3 reads TGTGCCAGCAGCCTCCACAGGGCTCTTAGCTTGAACACTGAAGCTTTCTTT. Drawing the rest from reference TRBV5-4 and TRBJ1-1, the complete variable domain is ETGVTQSPTHLIKTRGQQVTLRCSSQSGHNTVSWYQQALGQGPQFIFQYYREEENGRGNFPPRFSGLQFPNYSSELNVNALELDDSALYLCASSLHRALSLNTEAFFGQGTRLTVV.

The rearrangement links TRBV7-9 to TRBJ2-1, with D tentatively TRBD1 (7 bases). The V end was cut by 0 bases, the J end by 6 bases, with 18 bases between. CDR1 and CDR2 from the germline V gene are SEHNR and FQNEAQ (reference sequence). The CDR3 has 17 amino acids. CDR3 in amino acids: CASSLATGRGGGNEQFF. The DNA for the CDR3 is TGTGCCAGCAGCTTAGCGACAGGGCGGGGTGGGGGCAATGAGCAGTTCTTC.

The CDR3 here is CASSLGAVRGEQYF. CDR3 bases: TGTGCCAGCAGCTTAGGAGCGGTCCGCGGCGAGCAGTACTTC. V usage is TRBV7-2 and J usage is TRBJ2-7, with a weak D call TRBD2 (5 bases). Germline CDR1 and CDR2: SGHTA and FQGNSA. Trimming left V 1 base short and J 6 bases short, with 13 bases between. The CDR3 totals 14 residues.

The chain uses TRBV2 and TRBJ2-7; TRBD1 agrees at 11 bases. The CDR3 is 13 amino acids. V dropped 4 bases and J dropped 6; count of bases not matched to a gene: 2. Germline V gene lookup returns CDR1 SNHLY and CDR2 FYNNEI. CDR3 sequence reads: CASSVGTGGEQYF. CDR3 sequence (DNA): TGTGCCAGCAGTGTTGGGACAGGGGGCGAGCAGTACTTC.

This rearrangement joins TRBV21-1 to TRBJ1-4. TRBV21-1 is assigned pseudogene status. The CDR3 spans 14 residues. The CDR3, as DNA: TGTGCCAGCAGCATTGAGGGATTGAGCGAAAAACTGTTTTTT. It specifies CASSIEGLSEKLFF.

This chain links TRBV19 with TRBJ2-7; TRBD1 agrees at 8 bases. CDR3 length: 14 residues. CDR1 and CDR2 from the germline V gene are LNHDA and SQIVND (reference sequence). V shed 4 bases and J 3 bases; nucleotides not matched to a gene: 5. CDR3 protein: CASSTGQGYYEQYF. DNA for the CDR3: TGTGCCAGTAGTACCGGACAGGGTTACTACGAGCAGTACTTC.

This chain joins TRBV6-5 and TRBJ2-2; TRBD2 aligns across 7 bases. The germline CDR1 and CDR2 sequences are MNHEY and SVGAGI. Trimming took 2 bases from V and 1 from J; bases not matched to a gene: 4. The CDR3 consists of 16 residues. The CDR3 sequence: CASSYEPSGNTGELFF. The CDR3 DNA follows: TGTGCCAGCAGTTACGAGCCTAGCGGGAACACCGGGGAGCTGTTTTTT.

The chain uses TRBV19 and TRBJ2-6; no reliable D call. The V end was cut by 1 base, the J end by 1 base, with 5 bases between. Germline V gene lookup returns CDR1 LNHDA and CDR2 SQIVND (reference sequence). The CDR3 has 15 amino acids. CDR3 nucleotide sequence: TGTGCCAGTAGTATAGGAGATTCTGGGGCCAACGTCCTGACTTTC. Residues: CASSIGDSGANVLTF.

The genes are TRBV5-4 and TRBJ2-1; the match to TRBD2 covers 10 bases. The V and J ends lost 3 bases and 4 bases, in that order; junction bases with no gene match: 4. Germline V CDR1 and CDR2: SGHNT, YYREEE (reference sequence). The CDR3 runs 15 residues. The CDR3 here is CASSSSSGGYNEQFF. In DNA, the CDR3 is TGTGCCAGCAGCTCATCTAGCGGGGGTTACAATGAGCAGTTCTTC.

The chain links TRBV6-5 to TRBJ2-1; D may be TRBD2 (6 bases). The CDR3 covers 14 residues. Germline loops: CDR1 MNHEY, CDR2 SVGAGI. This CDR3 reads CAGDWRGTYNEQFF. In DNA, the CDR3 is TGTGCGGGGGATTGGCGGGGAACCTACAATGAGCAGTTCTTC.

As DNA, the CDR3 is TGTGCCAGCAGCGTAGAGGACAGGGGGAGTGGCTATGGCTACACCTTC. Translation gives CASSVEDRGSGYGYTF. The chain couples TRBV9 to TRBJ1-2; TRBD1 matches 10 bases. Trimming at V came to 0 bases and at J to 4 bases, leaving 6 bases not matched to a gene. Germline CDR1 SGDLS, CDR2 YYNGEE. The CDR3 length is 16 residues.

This clone has a single count. The CDR3 DNA reads TGCGCCAGCAGCGAACCGGGACAGGGGCCAAAGGGGACCTTC. It translates to CASSEPGQGPKGTF. This chain joins TRBV5-1 and TRBJ1-2; TRBD1 aligns across 10 bases. Trimming at V came to 4 bases and at J to 14 bases, leaving 14 bases not matched to a gene. The CDR3 spans 14 residues. Germline values: CDR1 SGHRS, CDR2 YFSETQ. Full variable domain (rest looked up from reference TRBV5-1 and TRBJ1-2): KAGVTQTPRYLIKTRGQQVTLSCSPISGHRSVSWYQQTPGQGLQFLFEYFSETQRNKGNFPGRFSGRQFSNSRSEMNVSTLELGDSALYLCASSEPGQGPKGTFGSGTRLTVV.

As DNA, the CDR3 is TGTGCCAGCAGCAAGGACAGGTTCACTACCTACGAGCAGTACTTC. Protein: CASSKDRFTTYEQYF. This sequence joins TRBV27 and TRBJ2-7; 7 bases align to TRBD1. J was trimmed by 2 bases and V by 6 bases; bases with no gene match: 10. This CDR3 is built from 15 residues. Germline loops: CDR1 MNHEY, CDR2 SMNVEV (reference sequence).

The chain employs TRBV5-1 and TRBJ2-7, with D perhaps TRBD1 (5 bases). The germline V gene encodes CDR1 SGHRS and CDR2 YFSETQ. The CDR3 totals 14 residues. V was clipped by 4 bases and J by 7 bases, with 18 bases between them. The CDR3 DNA sequence: TGCGCCAGCAGCCAGGGTGCTCTAAGGGGAGAGCAGTACTTC. It specifies CASSQGALRGEQYF.

The J gene is TRBJ1-1, the V gene TRBV7-9; perhaps TRBD1 as D (6 bases). Trimming took off 1 base at V and 0 bases at J, with 18 bases between the two ends. Germline CDR1 SEHNR, CDR2 FQNEAQ (reference sequence). The CDR3 extends over 18 amino acids. CDR3 amino acids: CASSLVGQGFFLNTEAFF. The DNA of the CDR3 is TGTGCCAGCAGCTTAGTGGGGCAGGGGTTTTTTTTGAACACTGAAGCTTTCTTT.

The V and J genes are TRBV20-1 and TRBJ1-5; no definite D call. The germline V gene has CDR1 DFQATT and CDR2 SNEGSKA (reference sequence). V lost 3 bases to trimming and J lost 3 bases, with 15 bases between them. CDR3 size: 15 residues. The CDR3 region is CSASTVAESNQPQHF. CDR3 bases: TGCAGTGCTAGTACAGTGGCCGAATCCAATCAGCCCCAGCATTTT.

The chain recombines TRBV21-1 with TRBJ2-7; TRBD2 is taken as the D call from the table, unchecked against the DNA. TRBV21-1 is described as a pseudogene. CDR3 size: 14 residues. DNA for the CDR3: TGTGCCAGCAGCAGGCTAGCGGGAGTCAACGAGCAGTACTTC. Protein product: CASSRLAGVNEQYF.

This clone came up a few times. The chain carries TRBV15 and TRBJ1-2; D ambiguous. Germline CDR1 is LNHNV and CDR2 is YYDKDF (reference sequence). This CDR3 region has 13 residues. The V end lost 3 bases, the J end lost 4 bases, and 9 bases lay between the germline ends. This CDR3 reads CATSSAVSYGYTF. The CDR3 DNA sequence: TGTGCCACCAGCAGTGCGGTTAGCTATGGCTACACCTTC.

The chain recombines TRBV2 with TRBJ2-2; D not certain. The CDR3 extends over 14 amino acids. The ends were cut back, 10 bases at V and 1 base at J, with 13 bases in the middle. Germline V gene lookup returns CDR1 SNHLY and CDR2 FYNNEI. The CDR3 DNA is TGTGCCATACCGAAGGAGCAGAACACCGGGGAGCTGTTTTTT. Amino acids: CAIPKEQNTGELFF.

The chain uses TRBV28 and TRBJ1-3; TRBD1 is a possible D gene (6 bases). This CDR3 comprises 14 residues. Per germline, CDR1 MDHEN and CDR2 SYDVKM. Trimming took off 5 bases at V and 3 bases at J, with 11 bases between the two ends. CDR3 region: CASSPPRGGNTIYF. Written as DNA, the CDR3 is TGTGCCAGCAGTCCACCCAGGGGTGGAAACACCATATATTTT. The full variable domain, with the rest looked up from reference TRBV28 and TRBJ1-3, is DVKVTQSSRYLVKRTGEKVFLECVQDMDHENMFWYRQDPGLGLRLIYFSYDVKMKEKGDIPEGYSVSREKKERFSLILESASTNQTSMYLCASSPPRGGNTIYFGEGSWLTVV.

The chain couples TRBV12-3 or TRBV12-4 to TRBJ2-2; 9 bases agree with TRBD1. J lost 12 bases, V lost 5 bases, and 4 bases had no gene match. The CDR3 length is 12 residues. The CDR3 coding sequence is TGTGCCAGCAGTGTGGGACAGGGAAAGCTGTTTTTT. Amino acid sequence: CASSVGQGKLFF.